Listed below are T cell receptor beta chains from one sample, sequenced in a study of identical twins. TCRdb reprocessed the 5' RACE reads via MiXCR and lists one record per CDR3 protein. This sample carries 450,000 to 500,000 distinct CDR3 sequences, roughly 13% of them seen once, and the ten largest clones take about 0.94%. A further study also used this sample, focusing on yellow fever vaccine responses in identical twins.

Sample: CD4+ T cells sorted from blood. The source of these receptors is a woman between 18 and 29 years old in good health. The CDR3 runs from the conserved cysteine through the conserved F or W. Fields, in order: D gene, J gene, V gene, clone size, CDR3 length, CDR3 protein, CDR3 DNA. The D gene is left open where the match is weak. Size is stated for part of the rows, as once, few or many counts, or as a class when the clone is expanded.

>TRBD1|TRBJ2-1|TRBV20-1|few|15
CSASLAGGSTNEQFF
TGCAGTGCTAGTTTAGCAGGGGGTTCCACCAATGAGCAGTTCTTC
>.|TRBJ1-2|TRBV7-8|.|14
CASSRMSHEYGYTF
TGTGCCAGCAGCCGCATGAGTCACGAATATGGCTACACCTTC
>TRBD2|TRBJ2-3|TRBV5-1|.|17
CASSLGTSGSQRDTQYF
TGCGCCAGCAGCTTGGGGACTAGCGGGAGCCAGAGGGATACGCAGTATTTT
>TRBD1|TRBJ1-6|TRBV20-1|few|14
CSAGRGLDNSPLHF
TGCAGTGCAGGGAGGGGGCTAGATAATTCACCCCTCCACTTT
>TRBD2|TRBJ2-3|TRBV20-1|many|12
CSASGGADTQYF
TGCAGCGCTAGCGGGGGAGCAGATACGCAGTATTTT
>.|TRBJ2-5|TRBV28|.|12
CASDSSVGTQYF
TGTGCCAGCGATTCCTCAGTGGGGACCCAGTACTTC
>.|TRBJ2-7|TRBV12-3/TRBV12-4|few|12
CASSGGPGEQYF
TGTGCCAGCAGTGGGGGGCCTGGGGAGCAGTACTTC
>.|TRBJ2-7|TRBV29-1|few|15
CSVVWSQGSSYEQYF
TGCAGCGTTGTCTGGTCTCAAGGGTCAAGTTACGAGCAGTACTTC
>TRBD1|TRBJ2-2|TRBV6-5|few|15
CASSYFQGATGELFF
TGTGCCAGCAGTTACTTCCAGGGGGCCACCGGGGAGCTGTTTTTT
>TRBD2|TRBJ2-1|TRBV10-3|many|13
CAISGRAINEQFF
TGTGCCATCAGCGGGAGGGCCATCAATGAGCAGTTCTTC
>.|TRBJ2-3|TRBV25-1|few|13
CASSWADTDTQYF
TGTGCCAGCAGTTGGGCGGACACAGATACGCAGTATTTT
>.|TRBJ1-1|TRBV3-1|many|12
CASSQAGVEAFF
TGTGCCAGCAGCCAAGCGGGGGTTGAAGCTTTCTTT
>TRBD2|TRBJ2-1|TRBV6-1|few|17
CASTRLAGGTPYNEQFF
TGTGCCAGCACACGACTTGCGGGAGGAACCCCCTACAATGAGCAGTTCTTC
>TRBD1|TRBJ2-7|TRBV5-1|many|14
CASSPDRGTYEQYF
TGCGCCAGCAGCCCGGACAGGGGCACCTACGAGCAGTACTTC
>.|TRBJ2-1|TRBV3-1|.|22
CASSQDHKVASRDPKDYNEQFF
TGTGCCAGCAGCCAAGATCACAAGGTGGCAAGCCGCGATCCAAAAGACTACAATGAGCAGTTCTTC
>TRBD1|TRBJ2-5|TRBV7-2|.|14
CASSSPDRGETQYF
TGTGCCAGCAGCTCCCCGGACAGGGGAGAGACCCAGTACTTC
>.|TRBJ2-7|TRBV4-3|few|15
CASTVQGQSSYEQYF
TGCGCCAGCACCGTACAGGGCCAGTCCTCCTACGAGCAGTACTTC
>TRBD1|TRBJ1-5|TRBV12-3/TRBV12-4|.|14
CASGTAGRNQPQHF
TGTGCCAGCGGGACAGCCGGTAGGAATCAGCCCCAGCATTTT
>TRBD2|TRBJ2-5|TRBV12-3/TRBV12-4|.|16
CASTRLLAGGLGTQYF
TGTGCCAGCACCCGGCTACTAGCGGGGGGTTTAGGGACCCAGTACTTC
>.|TRBJ2-3|TRBV24-1|few|14
CATSEAGLGDTQYF
TGTGCCACCAGTGAGGCAGGTCTTGGAGATACGCAGTATTTT
>TRBD1|TRBJ1-2|TRBV3-1|many|13
CASSLRQGNGYTF
TGTGCCAGCAGCCTTCGACAGGGCAATGGCTACACCTTC
>.|TRBJ1-2|TRBV6-2/TRBV6-3|few|13
CASSFIAAGGYTF
TGTGCCAGCAGTTTTATAGCGGCTGGTGGCTACACCTTC
>.|TRBJ2-7|TRBV6-1|.|18
CASSEFRRVDLSSYEQYF
TGTGCCAGCAGTGAATTTAGGAGAGTTGATTTGAGCTCCTACGAGCAGTACTTC
>.|TRBJ1-2|TRBV28|.|11
CASSPPPGYTF
TGTGCCAGCAGCCCCCCTCCTGGCTACACCTTC
>.|TRBJ2-3|TRBV10-1|.|14
CASSVRDPSEGQYF
TGCGCCAGCAGTGTACGGGACCCCTCGGAGGGGCAGTATTTT
>.|TRBJ2-1|TRBV12-3/TRBV12-4|many|12
CASSLIGDEQFF
TGTGCCAGCAGTTTAATAGGGGATGAGCAGTTCTTC
>TRBD2|TRBJ2-7|TRBV20-1|.|15
CSATVRTRSLYEQYF
TGCAGTGCTACGGTTCGGACTAGATCATTATACGAGCAGTACTTC
>.|TRBJ2-5|TRBV15|few|11
CATSRAETQYF
TGTGCCACCAGCAGAGCTGAGACCCAGTACTTC
>.|TRBJ2-1|TRBV24-1|.|15
CATSDRQVAYNEQFF
TGTGCCACCAGTGATAGGCAGGTAGCCTACAATGAGCAGTTCTTC
>.|TRBJ2-1|TRBV6-2/TRBV6-3|.|16
CASSSHTSGIYNEQFF
TGTGCCAGCAGTTCACATACCTCCGGGATTTACAATGAGCAGTTCTTC
>.|TRBJ2-1|TRBV2|.|13
CASQDSTYNEQFF
TGTGCCAGTCAGGATTCCACCTACAATGAGCAGTTCTTC
>.|TRBJ2-5|TRBV29-1|few|15
CSVEERNRASETQYF
TGCAGCGTTGAAGAGAGAAACAGGGCCTCAGAGACCCAGTACTTC
>TRBD2|TRBJ2-7|TRBV7-2|.|15
CASSMTGTTTYEQYF
TGTGCCAGCAGCATGACCGGGACTACGACCTACGAGCAGTACTTC
>TRBD2|TRBJ2-3|TRBV14|.|15
CASSHTSVPTDTQYF
TGTGCCAGCAGCCATACTAGCGTCCCCACAGATACGCAGTATTTT
>.|TRBJ2-6|TRBV7-8|many|15
CASSLVPSGANVLTF
TGTGCCAGCAGCTTAGTCCCCTCTGGGGCCAACGTCCTGACTTTC
>.|TRBJ1-2|TRBV3-1|.|16
CASSQDHRGGSYGYTF
TGTGCCAGCAGCCAAGATCATAGGGGGGGTAGCTATGGCTACACCTTC
>TRBD2|TRBJ2-2|TRBV9|.|18
CASSVTSGGAKNSGELFF
TGTGCCAGCAGCGTAACTAGCGGGGGGGCGAAAAATTCCGGGGAGCTGTTTTTT
>TRBD2|TRBJ2-3|TRBV5-4|.|17
CASSLGSRGGPSDTQYF
TGTGCCAGCAGCTTGGGGTCGCGGGGGGGCCCGTCCGATACGCAGTATTTT
>.|TRBJ1-2|TRBV4-3|many|15
CASSQGGNLIDGYTF
TGCGCCAGCAGCCAAGGTGGAAATCTAATTGATGGCTACACCTTC
>.|TRBJ2-2|TRBV5-4|few|17
CASSVQGGAANTGELFF
TGTGCCAGCAGCGTACAAGGGGGGGCCGCGAACACCGGGGAGCTGTTTTTT
>.|TRBJ2-6|TRBV7-3|few|15
CASSLGDPGANVLTF
TGTGCCAGCAGCTTAGGGGATCCCGGGGCCAACGTCCTGACTTTC
>.|TRBJ2-5|TRBV20-1|.|18
CSARGRGAGMVRGETQYF
TGCAGTGCTAGAGGTCGAGGGGCAGGGATGGTACGGGGGGAGACCCAGTACTTC
>TRBD2|TRBJ2-1|TRBV11-2|few|17
CASSQGLAGPSYNEQFF
TGTGCCAGCAGCCAAGGACTAGCGGGGCCCTCCTACAATGAGCAGTTCTTC
>.|TRBJ1-6|TRBV18|.|15
CASSPLDSSSSPLHF
TGTGCCAGCTCACCGTTGGACAGTTCAAGTTCACCCCTCCACTTT
>.|TRBJ1-1|TRBV20-1|.|11
CSAASGHEAFF
TGCAGTGCTGCATCGGGGCATGAAGCTTTCTTT
>TRBD2|TRBJ2-7|TRBV6-2/TRBV6-3|.|20
CASTNLAGNLAPKGMYEQYF
TGTGCCAGCACCAACCTAGCGGGTAATCTCGCGCCAAAGGGTATGTACGAGCAGTACTTC